Shown below are 7 T cell receptor beta chains from a single sample sequenced in a study of blood T cells in healthy people across ages. Alongside a J-beta primer mix, a sample-barcoded 5' primer served in a second PCR lasting roughly 7 to 12 cycles. Via MiXCR, TCRdb re-called the 5' RACE reads, giving one row per CDR3 protein. The sample holds around 750,000 distinct CDR3 sequences, roughly 50% seen once. Sequencing was performed on blood. The receptor set was obtained from a man older than 75 in good health.

The CDR3 nucleotides read TGTGCCAGCAGCTACACTAGCGGCCGGGAGTTCTTC. It codes for CASSYTSGREFF. The gene calls are TRBV5-6 and TRBJ2-1, with 8 bases identical to TRBD2. The CDR3 runs 12 residues. The germline V gene encodes CDR1 SGHDT and CDR2 YYEEEE. Losses at the gene ends were 3 bases for V and 14 bases for J; bases not matched to a gene: 7.

The J gene is TRBJ2-1, the V gene TRBV6-6; TRBD2 aligns across 7 bases. This CDR3 contains 15 residues. In germline, CDR1 is MNHNY, CDR2 SVGAGI (reference sequence). V lost 6 bases and J lost 6; bases outside the gene matches: 11. This CDR3 is CASSHLGEGGNEQFF. CDR3 sequence (DNA): TGTGCCAGCAGCCACTTGGGGGAGGGAGGCAATGAGCAGTTCTTC.

This clonotype was recorded only once. The J gene is TRBJ2-6, the V gene TRBV5-5; maybe TRBD1 (6 bases). Trimming shortened V by 3 bases and J by 7 bases, and 11 bases separated the two germline ends. This CDR3 region has 14 residues. CDR1 is SGHKS, CDR2 YYEKEE, per germline (reference sequence). For the CDR3, the DNA is TGTGCCAGCAGCTCGGAACAGGGAGCCAACGTCCTGACTTTC. This sequence encodes CASSSEQGANVLTF.

The genes are TRBV2 and TRBJ2-5, with a weak D call TRBD1 (6 bases). The CDR3 contains 16 residues. From germline, CDR1 is SNHLY and CDR2 FYNNEI. Trimming removed 2 bases from V and 2 bases from J, with 15 bases in between. CDR3 residues: CASSELQGWAQETQYF. CDR3 nucleotide sequence: TGTGCCAGCAGTGAACTTCAGGGGTGGGCACAAGAGACCCAGTACTTC. The full variable domain, rest sourced from reference TRBV2 and TRBJ2-5, is EPEVTQTPSHQVTQMGQEVILRCVPISNHLYFYWYRQILGQKVEFLVSFYNNEISEKSEIFDDQFSVERPDGSNFTLKIRSTKLEDSAMYFCASSELQGWAQETQYFGPGTRLLVL.

This clonotype was picked up one time. This chain's CDR3 is CASTGVGPNTGELFF. CDR3 sequence (DNA): TGTGCCTCCACTGGGGTCGGACCGAACACCGGGGAGCTGTTTTTT. The chain recombines TRBV10-3 with TRBJ2-2; no firm D call. The length of the CDR3 is 15 residues. V was shortened by 11 bases and J by 0 bases, with 16 bases between the two germline ends. Germline V gene lookup returns CDR1 ENHRY and CDR2 SYGVKD.

This clonotype showed up just a few times. V and J are TRBV2 and TRBJ2-5, with 12 bases fitting TRBD2. V gave up 2 bases and J gave up 1 base; unmatched junction bases: 5. The CDR3 runs 17 residues. CDR1 is SNHLY and CDR2 is FYNNEI in the germline V gene. The CDR3 protein is CASSETGTSGFQETQYF. DNA for the CDR3: TGTGCCAGCAGTGAAACAGGGACTAGCGGGTTCCAAGAGACCCAGTACTTC.

This sequence joins TRBV7-2 and TRBJ2-3; 12 positions agree with TRBD2. The CDR3 extends over 16 amino acids. CDR1 SGHTA and CDR2 FQGNSA come from the germline V gene. V lost 4 bases, J lost 4 bases, and 6 bases stayed unmatched. CDR3 in amino acids: CASSSGLAGLADTQYF. DNA of the CDR3: TGTGCCAGCAGCTCGGGACTAGCGGGCTTGGCAGATACGCAGTATTTT.